This TCR beta chain was retrieved from a study of blood T cells in healthy people across ages. Study-wide results and caveats: No conclusive comparison of naive versus antigen-experienced cells was possible with unsorted PBMCs. Long-lived donors exceeded aged donors in naive CD4+ cells and diversity.

This clonotype occurred a few times. The antigen is not known. Peripheral blood samples of roughly 10 milliliters were drawn from each donor. Through a sample-barcoded 5' primer and a J-beta primer mix, a second PCR was run for roughly 6 to 11 cycles. Each cDNA molecule was tagged by a template-switch adaptor with 12 random nucleotides. TCRdb called the 5' RACE reads again in MiXCR, with one record for every CDR3 protein. The table has about 780,000 distinct CDR3 sequences, about half seen once. V was clipped by 4 bases and J by 9 bases; unmatched bases: 10. The CDR3 is 16 residues long. Germline values: CDR1 SGHTA, CDR2 FQGNSA.

The sample consisted of blood. The V call is TRBV7-2, the J call TRBJ2-1, with 12 bases aligning to TRBD2. This TCR was sampled from a man of 80 years or more in good health. The CDR3 is CASSSLTSGSIGEQFF. The CDR3 DNA is TGTGCCAGCAGCTCGCTGACTAGCGGGAGTATTGGTGAGCAGTTCTTC.